The 2 T cell receptor beta chains below all came from one sample that was sequenced in a study of beta chain features in type 1 diabetes. Study-level results: Significant though moderate, a shortening of TCRB CDR3s appeared in all four CD4+ subsets of Type 1 diabetes patients.

Every isolated RNA sample was fully reverse transcribed, so sequencing captured expressed TCRB transcripts. Sequencing was performed with immunoSEQ multiplex PCR; in TCRdb, only in-frame clones are kept and a portion is missing. The table has some 350,000 clones, around 10% seen once; the top ten hold less than 0.65%. Their target antigens are unknown. The sequenced material came from central memory CD4+ T cells from blood. The receptors were sampled from a young man with type 1 diabetes.

V usage is TRBV30 and J usage is TRBJ2-7, with 9 bases that match TRBD2. The V segment lost 4 bases and the J segment 6 bases; nucleotides outside the gene matches: 10. There are 14 residues in the CDR3. CDR1 GTSNPN and CDR2 SVGIG come from the germline V gene (reference sequence). CDR3 sequence reads: CAWNSGSLKGEQYF. The CDR3 DNA follows: TGTGCCTGGAATAGCGGGAGTCTAAAGGGCGAGCAGTACTTC.

This clone was seen a handful of times. This chain connects TRBV15 to TRBJ2-6, with D hard to call. Germline V lookup: CDR1 LNHNV, CDR2 YYDKDF (reference sequence). The V end lost 9 bases, the J end lost 0 bases, and 6 bases lay between the germline ends. CDR3 length: 13 residues. The CDR3 is CATAYSGANVLTF. DNA of the CDR3: TGTGCCACGGCCTACTCTGGGGCCAACGTCCTGACTTTC.